This TCR beta chain was profiled in a study of blood T cell repertoires in COVID-19. This clone was found a few times. Per the germline V gene, CDR1 is LNHDA and CDR2 is SQIVND (reference sequence). V lost 10 bases and J lost 2; bases outside the gene matches: 10. The CDR3 contains 16 residues. Some clones are missing from TCRdb's copy, which holds only in-frame ones; the method was immunoSEQ multiplex PCR. The table shows about 63,000 clones, with around four fifths occurring only once. The source is a human donor in a cohort sampled during active COVID-19. This rearrangement joins TRBV19 to TRBJ2-1; TRBD2 agrees at 11 bases. Sequencing was done on a sample of peripheral blood. In DNA, the CDR3 is TGTGCCACCGGATGGGGGACTAGCGGTCCCTACAATGAGCAGTTCTTC. It is translated as CATGWGTSGPYNEQFF.